This entry describes one T cell receptor beta chain. An end of the junction does not agree with germline; a read error may underlie this. This entry comes from a study of blood T cell repertoires in COVID-19. TCRdb's copy holds only in-frame clones and misses some; the assay was immunoSEQ multiplex PCR. The sample consists of 180,000 or so clones, approximately 80% of them appearing once. The sequencing sample was made of PBMCs or T cells enriched from blood (not recorded which). This TCR was sampled from an older woman who had recovered from COVID-19.

The CDR3 DNA is TGTGCCAGCAGCTTACGGGAGTCCTCCGAGCAGTACTTC. Translation: CASSLRESSEQYF. The chain recombines TRBV7-8 with TRBJ2-7, with D perhaps matching TRBD2 (6 bases). The CDR3 spans 13 residues. Germline CDR1 SGHVS, CDR2 FQNEAQ.